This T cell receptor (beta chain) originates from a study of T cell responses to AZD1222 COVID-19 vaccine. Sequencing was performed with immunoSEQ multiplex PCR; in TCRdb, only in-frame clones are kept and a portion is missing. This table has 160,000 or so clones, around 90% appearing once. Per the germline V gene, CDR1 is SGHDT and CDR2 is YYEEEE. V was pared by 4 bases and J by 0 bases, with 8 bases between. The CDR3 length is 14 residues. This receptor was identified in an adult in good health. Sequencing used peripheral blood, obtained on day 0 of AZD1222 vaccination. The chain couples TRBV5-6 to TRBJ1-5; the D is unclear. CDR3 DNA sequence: TGTGCCAGCAGCCTAAGGATTAGCAATCAGCCCCAGCATTTT. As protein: CASSLRISNQPQHF.